A single sample is the source of the 10 T cell receptor beta chains below, sequenced in a study of Graves' ophthalmopathy and Graves' hyperthyroidism. Researchers took RNA transcripts and amplified TCR beta CDR3 regions from them. First-round RT-PCR with HTBI primers preceded a second-round multiplex PCR. TCRdb recomputed calls from the multiplex PCR reads with MiXCR, one row per CDR3 protein. The data show under 350,000 distinct CDR3 sequences, around a sixth seen once. The sequenced material came from peripheral blood. The receptors were sampled from an adult man with Graves' ophthalmopathy.

This clonotype has at least ten counts. The chain has TRBV7-9 and TRBJ2-7, with TRBD2 as a possible D gene (5 bases). The ends were cut back, 1 base at V and 6 bases at J, with 13 bases in the middle. Germline V lookup: CDR1 SEHNR, CDR2 FQNEAQ (reference sequence). The CDR3 runs to 14 residues. CDR3 amino acids: CASSLGAGSIEQYF. CDR3 sequence (DNA): TGTGCCAGCAGCTTAGGTGCGGGCTCAATCGAGCAGTACTTC.

Many counts were recorded for this clonotype. The gene calls are TRBV30 and TRBJ1-6, with D possibly matching TRBD1 (5 bases). The germline V gene has CDR1 GTSNPN and CDR2 SVGIG (reference sequence). V gave up 3 bases and J gave up 6 bases, with 12 bases separating them. This CDR3 comprises 14 residues. The CDR3 bases are TGTGCCTGGAGAAGGGGCAGGATTAATTCACCCCTCCACTTT. Translation: CAWRRGRINSPLHF.

This chain links TRBV4-2 with TRBJ2-2, with TRBD2 as a possible D gene (6 bases). The germline gives CDR1 LGHNA, CDR2 YNFKEQ. The CDR3 totals 17 residues. The V end lost 1 base, the J end lost 6 bases, and 18 bases lay between the germline ends. In DNA, the CDR3 is TGTGCCAGCAGCCAAGGGGAGGAGGCAGGAATCGCCGGGGAGCTGTTTTTT. The encoded protein is CASSQGEEAGIAGELFF.

This clonotype appeared a single time. This sequence may be a read error, since a much larger clone differs from it by one base. This chain connects TRBV28 to TRBJ2-2; weak D call: TRBD1 (5 bases). The CDR3 has 13 residues. Germline-derived CDR1 and CDR2 are MDHEN and SYDVKM. V lost 8 bases and J lost 7, with 14 bases in between. In nucleotides, the CDR3 is TGTGCCAGCTGTAAAGGGGTGATCGGGGAGCTGTTTTTT. It codes for CASCKGVIGELFF.

This clonotype was counted only a few times. This chain links TRBV6-1 with TRBJ1-5; D unresolved. Germline assignment: CDR1 MNHNS and CDR2 SASEGT. V lost 7 bases and J 1 base, leaving 2 bases between the germline ends. The CDR3 has 11 residues. CDR3 nucleotides: TGTGCCAGCAAGAGCAATCAGCCCCAGCATTTT. As protein: CASKSNQPQHF.

The rearrangement links TRBV18 to TRBJ2-5; D is unresolved. Germline V gene data show CDR1 as KGHSH and CDR2 as LQKENI. The CDR3 runs to 9 residues. V was cut by 9 bases and J by 4 bases, with 3 bases left in between. The CDR3 DNA reads as TGTGCCAGGGGAGAGACCCAGTACTTC. This encodes CARGETQYF.

This clonotype was seen at least ten times. The rearrangement joins TRBV7-9 to TRBJ2-7, with 7 nucleotides matching TRBD1. Germline loops: CDR1 SEHNR, CDR2 FQNEAQ (reference sequence). V dropped 5 bases and J dropped 5; count of bases not matched to a gene: 9. The CDR3 covers 14 residues. The CDR3 sequence: CASSTTGPWDEQYF. DNA of the CDR3: TGTGCCAGCAGCACGACAGGGCCCTGGGACGAGCAGTACTTC.

This clonotype came up many times. The chain employs TRBV7-8 and TRBJ1-1, with 7 bases fitting TRBD1. The CDR3 runs 14 residues. CDR1 and CDR2 (germline): SGHVS, FQNEAQ. The trim removed 4 bases at V and 1 base at J, leaving 3 bases unmatched. Here the CDR3 reads CASSSWTGNTEAFF. DNA for the CDR3: TGTGCCAGCAGCTCGTGGACAGGGAACACTGAAGCTTTCTTT.

This clonotype was detected many times. The V call is TRBV5-1, the J call TRBJ1-2; weak D call: TRBD1 (6 bases). The CDR3 consists of 13 residues. V dropped 3 bases and J dropped 5 bases, with 11 bases sitting between them. Germline assignment: CDR1 SGHRS and CDR2 YFSETQ. In DNA, the CDR3 is TGCGCCAGCAGCTCAGGGACACCGTATGGCTACACCTTC. It specifies CASSSGTPYGYTF.

This clonotype was observed many times. This sequence joins TRBV12-3 or TRBV12-4 and TRBJ1-2; D perhaps matches TRBD1 (6 bases). V lost 8 bases and J lost 4, with 14 bases in between. CDR3 length equals 13 residues. The CDR3 is CASGHGGFYGYTF. The CDR3 nucleotides read TGTGCCAGCGGCCACGGGGGCTTCTATGGCTACACCTTC.